This T cell receptor (beta chain) was sequenced in a study of response to subunit inactivated influenza vaccine. General study findings and limits: There was a suggestion from the authors that each seasonal influenza vaccination recruits few new T cells.

The CDR3 is 18 residues long. Germline CDR1 KGHDR, CDR2 SFDVKD. As to this clonotype: Its target is unknown. The junction departs from the called germline gene at one end, perhaps through a read error.

TCRdb re-called the RT-PCR reads with MiXCR, one entry per CDR3 protein. The data contain almost 250,000 distinct CDR3 sequences, 10% to 15% of them singletons. The chain combines TRBV24-1 with TRBJ2-1; TRBD2 aligns across 11 bases. Sample: non-naive T cells sorted from PBMCs, taken less than 15 days before vaccination. This TCR was recovered from a middle-aged man who received an inactivated influenza vaccine. The CDR3 sequence is CVTASGTSGPTSYNEQFF. DNA of the CDR3: TGTGTCACCGCGTCCGGGACTAGCGGACCTACCTCCTACAATGAGCAGTTCTTC.